The present T cell receptor (beta chain) was sequenced within a study of shared clonotypes between healthy human individuals. Notes on the study in general: Only blood was sampled, and tissue TCR repertoires likely differ from blood ones.

Regarding this clone: Its antigen is not known.

The method was immunoSEQ multiplex PCR; TCRdb's version includes in-frame clones alone and lacks a portion of them. The table includes over 950,000 clones, 70% to 85% detected once. V lost 0 bases, J lost 4 bases, and 11 bases lay in between. The CDR3 contains 14 residues. Germline V gene data show CDR1 as SGHRS and CDR2 as YFSETQ. Input material: memory CD4+ T cells from PBMCs. Subset reported: CD45RA-negative fraction. This sequence was found in a man between 18 and 35 years old in good health. Some clones in this sample may be carry-over from other donors' samples. The gene calls are TRBV5-1 and TRBJ2-7, with D possibly TRBD2 on 5 matching bases. The CDR3 spells CASSLEAEPYEQYF. The CDR3 DNA reads TGCGCCAGCAGCTTGGAAGCGGAGCCTTACGAGCAGTACTTC.